The 10 T cell receptor beta chains below come from one sample, sequenced in a study of persistence of HIV-infected CD4 T cells. The stimulus was an HIV-1 Gag 15-mer peptide pool, roughly 1 ug/peptide/mL. CD40L/CD69 double-negative CD45RO-high memory CD4+ T cells were collected. This was the immunoSEQ version 4 assay in survey mode. Generated by immunoSEQ multiplex PCR, the TCRdb table keeps only in-frame clones and is missing some. The sample lists 50,000 to 65,000 clones, 70% to 75% occurring once. These TCRs are of unknown antigen specificity. Sample: CD4+ T cells sorted from PBMCs after roughly 20-hour stimulation, taken from a patient who received antiretroviral therapy. The receptors were gathered from an adult man with HIV who was CMV-seropositive.

J is TRBJ2-2 and V is TRBV2; D is undetermined. Trimming shortened V by 4 bases and J by 7 bases, and 16 bases separated the two germline ends. There are 15 residues in the CDR3. Germline V gene lookup returns CDR1 SNHLY and CDR2 FYNNEI. The chain's CDR3 is CASSGRPLRSGELFF. The DNA of the CDR3 is TGTGCCAGCAGTGGTAGACCTCTACGCAGCGGGGAGCTGTTTTTT.

V is TRBV7-3 and J is TRBJ2-7; 7 nucleotides match TRBD1. The CDR3 spans 15 residues. Germline V gene sequence: CDR1 SGHTA, CDR2 FQGTGA. The V segment lost 2 bases and the J segment 3 bases; nucleotides outside the gene matches: 7. The CDR3 sequence: CASSLGSTGDYEQYF. CDR3 DNA: TGTGCCAGCAGCTTAGGCTCTACAGGGGACTACGAGCAGTACTTC. The full variable domain, rest sourced from reference TRBV7-3 and TRBJ2-7, is GAGVSQTPSNKVTEKGKYVELRCDPISGHTALYWYRQSLGQGPEFLIYFQGTGAADDSGLPNDRFFAVRPEGSVSTLKIQRTERGDSAVYLCASSLGSTGDYEQYFGPGTRLTVT.

The J gene is TRBJ1-4, the V gene TRBV3-1 (or the pseudogene TRBV3-2); 8 bases align to TRBD1. Germline CDR1 and CDR2: LGHDT and YNNKEL (reference sequence). This CDR3 has 16 amino acids. Trimming at V came to 4 bases and at J to 1 base, leaving 5 bases not matched to a gene. The CDR3 coding sequence is TGTGCCAGCAGCCCCGGACAGGGTAGAACTAATGAAAAACTGTTTTTT. It translates to CASSPGQGRTNEKLFF.

This clone was recorded a few times. The J gene is TRBJ1-5, the V gene TRBV12-3 or TRBV12-4; D not resolved. With 6 bases removed from V and 10 bases from J, the gap between germline ends came to 10 bases. The CDR3 is 11 residues long. This chain's CDR3 is CASSLLGPQHF. CDR3 bases: TGTGCCAGCAGCCTTTTAGGCCCCCAGCATTTT.

This chain links TRBV2 with TRBJ1-1; 7 nucleotides align to TRBD1. Germline CDR1 and CDR2: SNHLY and FYNNEI. The CDR3 loop spans 13 amino acids. After removal of 8 bases from V and 4 bases from J, the junction contained 7 bases not matched to a gene. CDR3 coding DNA: TGTGCCAGCGGAACAGGGACAGCCACTGAAGCTTTCTTT. This encodes CASGTGTATEAFF.

The chain couples TRBV7-6 to TRBJ1-2; the D gene is possibly TRBD1 (6 bases). This CDR3 comprises 13 residues. In germline, CDR1 is SGHVS, CDR2 FNYEAQ. The V and J ends lost 5 bases and 8 bases respectively, with 15 bases between them. CDR3 residues: CASSQRNRDGYTF. As DNA, the CDR3 is TGTGCCAGCAGCCAGAGGAACAGGGACGGCTACACCTTC.

The V and J genes are TRBV6-1 and TRBJ1-5; the match to TRBD1 covers 7 bases. This CDR3 has 19 residues. Germline CDR1 MNHNS, CDR2 SASEGT. The V segment lost 0 bases and the J segment 4 bases; nucleotides outside the gene matches: 15. In DNA, the CDR3 is TGTGCCAGCAGTGAAGCGCAATGGGGCAGGGGGGCGTCTAATCAGCCCCAGCATTTT. Translating gives CASSEAQWGRGASNQPQHF.

The rearrangement uses TRBV18 and TRBJ2-1; possible D gene TRBD2, 5 bases. Trimming left V 4 bases short and J 0 bases short, with 10 bases between. This CDR3 is 15 amino acids long. Germline V lookup: CDR1 KGHSH, CDR2 LQKENI. The CDR3 DNA sequence: TGTGCCAGCTCACTCACAGCGGCCTCCTACAATGAGCAGTTCTTC. Translated, it gives CASSLTAASYNEQFF.

This clone was observed a handful of times. This chain links TRBV6-5 with TRBJ1-5; TRBD1 might be the D (5 bases). Germline CDR1 and CDR2: MNHEY and SVGAGI. The V and J ends lost 6 bases and 0 bases respectively, with 12 bases between them. The CDR3 consists of 15 residues. This chain's CDR3 is CASSPDSYSNQPQHF. The CDR3 DNA reads as TGTGCCAGCAGCCCAGACAGTTATAGCAATCAGCCCCAGCATTTT.

This chain uses TRBV6-5 with TRBJ1-4; D call uncertain. V lost 5 bases, J lost 2 bases, and 12 bases lay in between. Germline V CDR1 and CDR2: MNHEY, SVGAGI. This CDR3 is 15 amino acids long. In DNA, the CDR3 is TGTGCCAGCAGTCAGAATCGGGTTACTAATGAAAAACTGTTTTTT. Translated: CASSQNRVTNEKLFF.